Below, one T cell receptor (beta chain) is given with its context. Other DNA sequences in this specimen translate into the identical CDR3. Germline CDR1 is DFQATT and CDR2 is SNEGSKA (reference sequence). This CDR3 comprises 11 residues. The V end lost 2 bases, the J end lost 2 bases, and 1 base lay between the germline ends. This sample was included in a study of shared clonotypes between healthy human individuals. Here immunoSEQ multiplex PCR was the method, and the copy in TCRdb shows in-frame clones only, minus some. This sample yields under 750,000 clones, of which roughly 72% are seen a single time; more than 1.5% belongs to the top ten.

The receptor was isolated from a woman in her 30s in good health. The sequenced sample was memory CD4+ T cells sorted from blood. Subset noted: CD45RA-negative fraction. The chain uses TRBV20-1 and TRBJ2-1; D is unresolved. The CDR3 DNA reads TGCAGTGCTAGACCCTACAATGAGCAGTTCTTC. Translated: CSARPYNEQFF.